This TCR beta chain derives from a study of response to subunit inactivated influenza vaccine. Details on this clonotype: The target antigen is unknown.

Study-wide points: Authors suggested seasonal influenza vaccinations each recruit few new T cells.

V was clipped by 1 base and J by 7 bases; unmatched bases: 10. From germline, CDR1 is DFQATT and CDR2 SNEGSKA (reference sequence). The CDR3 totals 15 residues. Each CDR3 protein gets one entry after TCRdb re-called the RT-PCR reads with MiXCR. The data hold 600,000 to 700,000 distinct CDR3 sequences, with approximately 15% observed a single time. The material was PBMCs from blood, obtained around 14 days before vaccination. J is TRBJ2-7 and V is TRBV20-1; 10 nucleotides line up with TRBD2. The sequence derives from a man between 45 and 60 years old who received an inactivated influenza vaccine. As DNA, the CDR3 is TGCAGTGCTAGAGTCCCTAGCGGGAGATCGGGGGAGCAGTACTTC. Translated: CSARVPSGRSGEQYF.